The text below deals with one T cell receptor (beta chain). The antigen remains undetermined. These data come from a study of CD8 T cells in Susac syndrome. Findings and caveats of the study: That the number of individuals in its TCR sequencing and HLA analysis was relatively small was acknowledged by the study.

Sequencing of TCR beta covered CD8+ and CD4+ T cells obtained from blood. FACS enriched CD8+ TEMRA cells, while bulk CD8+ and CD4+ were negatively isolated. Germline CDR1 and CDR2: SQVTM and ANQGSEA. Deletions cut 8 bases from V and 1 base from J, with 0 bases between. The CDR3 length is 10 residues. Random hexamers primed reverse transcription of about 0.45 to 1 ug RNA. TCR beta CDR3 was amplified by immunoSEQ covering 54 Vbeta and 13 Jbeta. TCRdb ran MiXCR on the immunoSEQ multiplex PCR reads and lists one entry per CDR3 protein. This sample has around 170,000 distinct CDR3 sequences, with around 94% found just once.

The TCR was taken from a human donor with Susac syndrome. The chain has TRBV29-1 and TRBJ2-6; unclear D gene. Specimen: CD4+ T cells from PBMCs. DNA for the CDR3: TGCAGCTCTGGGGCCAACGTCCTGACTTTC. As protein: CSSGANVLTF.